This TCR beta chain appears in the sequencing data of a study of CD8 T cells in ankylosing spondylitis. V was cut by 5 bases and J by 6 bases, with 9 bases left in between. This CDR3 region has 12 residues. Germline lookup yields CDR1 SGHRS and CDR2 YFSETQ. In this sample, this clonotype turned up many times. TCRdb processed the 5' RACE reads anew with MiXCR; each CDR3 protein has one entry. In the table there are approximately 220,000 distinct CDR3 sequences, over 9.5% of which are singletons. The chain recombines TRBV5-1 with TRBJ2-1, with no clear D. The sample comprised blood, either unsorted or a sorted T cell fraction (not recorded which). This clonotype originated in a male donor with ankylosing spondylitis or in good health (not recorded which). Here the CDR3 DNA reads TGCGCCAGCAGATACACCTCCAATGAGCAGTTCTTC. Its protein is CASRYTSNEQFF.